This T cell receptor (beta chain) was documented in a study of shared clonotypes between healthy human individuals. Study outcomes and limitations: The study found lower generation probabilities in non-shared clonotypes than in those shared by all four donors.

Splitting the CD4+ cells yielded a CD45RA+ naive subset and a CD45RA-negative memory subset. Turning to this clone: Its antigen is unknown.

Produced via immunoSEQ multiplex PCR; TCRdb's table is partial and in-frame only. The data show roughly 1,100,000 clones, with around four fifths seen just once and approximately 1.5% held by the top ten. Germline values: CDR1 KGHSH, CDR2 LQKENI. Between the trimmed V and J ends, which lost 5 bases and 3 bases, there was a span of 10 bases. CDR3 length: 13 residues. The genes are TRBV18 and TRBJ1-2; D is undetermined. Sequenced: memory CD4+ T cells sorted from blood. The sample's subset: CD45RA-negative fraction. This clonotype was obtained from a young man in good health. CDR3 nucleotides: TGTGCCAGCTCATCGCGACGGGACTATGGCTACACCTTC. Translation gives CASSSRRDYGYTF. The whole variable domain, filled in from reference TRBV18 and TRBJ1-2, reads NAGVMQNPRHLVRRRGQEARLRCSPMKGHSHVYWYRQLPEEGLKFMVYLQKENIIDESGMPKERFSAEFPKEGPSILRIQQVVRGDSAAYFCASSSRRDYGYTFGSGTRLTVV.